This is a list of T cell receptor beta chains from one sample in a study of T cell responses to AZD1222 COVID-19 vaccine. Some clones are missing from TCRdb's copy, which holds only in-frame ones; the method was immunoSEQ multiplex PCR. The sample includes more than 85,000 clones, roughly 92% of them seen just once. Material: peripheral blood, obtained 28 days after the second AZD1222 dose. All receptors come from an adult who received the AZD1222 COVID-19 vaccine. The CDR3 runs from the conserved cysteine through the conserved F or W. D genes are given only for firm matches. Size values are once, few and many counts, or a class for expanded clones, and some rows have none.

>11|TRBJ2-2|-|TRBV27|-
CASKGAGELFF
TGTGCCAGCAAAGGGGCCGGGGAGCTGTTTTTT
>14|TRBJ1-2|-|TRBV18|once
CASSPGTDQEGYTF
TGTGCCAGCTCTCCCGGGACCGATCAAGAGGGCTACACCTTC
>15|TRBJ2-2|-|TRBV9|-
CASSVGQLNTGELFF
TGTGCCAGCAGCGTAGGTCAGCTTAACACCGGGGAGCTGTTTTTT
>14|TRBJ1-6|-|TRBV5-6|-
CASSFGGYNSPLHF
TGTGCCAGCAGCTTTGGGGGATATAATTCACCCCTCCACTTT
>15|TRBJ1-2|TRBD1|TRBV7-8|-
CASSPSGQTFYGYTF
TGTGCCAGCAGCCCATCGGGACAGACCTTCTATGGCTACACCTTC
>11|TRBJ2-5|-|TRBV20-1|-
CSAIRGETQYF
TGCAGTGCTATACGGGGGGAGACCCAGTACTTC
>13|TRBJ2-1|-|TRBV19|-
CASKPLGYNEQFF
TGTGCCAGTAAACCCCTGGGCTACAATGAGCAGTTCTTC
>16|TRBJ2-7|-|TRBV11-2|-
CASSPFSPLKNTEQYF
TGTGCCAGCAGCCCGTTTTCCCCCCTTAAAAATACCGAGCAGTACTTC
>13|TRBJ1-1|-|TRBV24-1|few
CATSDWTNTEAFF
TGTGCCACCAGTGATTGGACAAACACTGAAGCTTTCTTT
>15|TRBJ1-5|TRBD1|TRBV2|-
CASSEFAGGGQPQHF
TGTGCCAGCAGTGAATTCGCAGGGGGCGGTCAGCCCCAGCATTTT
>15|TRBJ2-7|-|TRBV7-2|-
CASSYIRGVNYEQYF
TGTGCCAGCAGCTACATTCGCGGGGTGAACTACGAGCAGTACTTC
>13|TRBJ1-2|-|TRBV7-8|once
CASSLGGVYGYTF
TGTGCCAGCAGCTTGGGCGGGGTTTATGGCTACACCTTC
>13|TRBJ1-6|-|TRBV30|-
CAWTRDGGFSLHF
TGTGCCTGGACCCGGGACGGCGGGTTCTCCCTCCACTTT
>16|TRBJ2-3|-|TRBV5-1|once
CASSLVVGEGTDTQYF
TGCGCCAGCAGCTTGGTGGTGGGGGAAGGCACAGATACGCAGTATTTT
>16|TRBJ1-1|-|TRBV5-1|-
CASSFVDPSVDTEAFF
TGCGCCAGCAGCTTTGTCGACCCCTCAGTGGACACTGAAGCTTTCTTT
>15|TRBJ2-1|TRBD1|TRBV25-1|-
CASSERQGALNEQFF
TGTGCCAGCAGTGAGCGACAGGGGGCCCTTAATGAGCAGTTCTTC
>14|TRBJ2-3|TRBD2|TRBV11-2|-
CASSTGGAKYTQYF
TGTGCCAGCAGCACCGGGGGGGCCAAGTATACGCAGTATTTT
>15|TRBJ2-1|-|TRBV4-1|-
CASSPSFGARDEQFF
TGCGCCAGCAGCCCGTCATTCGGGGCGCGGGATGAGCAGTTCTTC
>14|TRBJ2-2|-|TRBV11-3|-
CASSLGRNTGELFF
TGTGCCAGCAGCTTAGGCAGGAACACCGGGGAGCTGTTTTTT
>13|TRBJ2-7|-|TRBV19|-
CASSIGGSYEQYF
TGTGCCAGTAGTATCGGCGGCTCCTACGAGCAGTACTTC
>18|TRBJ1-5|-|TRBV21-1|-
CASSKDRDRVATGQPQHF
TGTGCCAGCAGCAAAGACCGGGACAGGGTCGCCACGGGGCAGCCCCAGCATTTT
>14|TRBJ1-6|TRBD1|TRBV6-2/TRBV6-3|-
CASSRTGRGSPLHF
TGTGCCAGCAGCCGGACAGGTCGGGGTTCACCCCTCCACTTT
>15|TRBJ1-1|-|TRBV18|-
CASSPGLGRSTEAFF
TGTGCCAGCTCACCGGGTTTGGGGAGATCCACTGAAGCTTTCTTT
>15|TRBJ2-1|-|TRBV7-3|-
CASSLSLDSYNEQFF
TGTGCCAGCAGCTTATCCCTTGACAGCTACAATGAGCAGTTCTTC
>13|TRBJ2-5|-|TRBV6-5|-
CASSYRHQETQYF
TGTGCCAGCAGTTACCGCCACCAAGAGACCCAGTACTTC
>14|TRBJ1-1|TRBD1|TRBV6-5|-
CASRETGPTGEAFF
TGTGCCAGCAGGGAGACAGGGCCTACGGGAGAAGCTTTCTTT
>14|TRBJ1-3|-|TRBV5-1|-
CASSIGDGGNTIYF
TGCGCCAGCAGCATTGGGGACGGAGGAAACACCATATATTTT
>14|TRBJ2-7|-|TRBV15|-
CATSRVPGDYEQYF
TGTGCCACCAGCAGAGTTCCTGGCGACTACGAGCAGTACTTC
>16|TRBJ2-7|-|TRBV9|-
CASSALPGLNSYEQYF
TGTGCCAGCAGCGCCCTGCCGGGACTGAACTCCTACGAGCAGTACTTC
>15|TRBJ2-2|TRBD2|TRBV6-4|-
CASSPSGGGTGELFF
TGTGCCAGCAGTCCGTCGGGGGGAGGCACCGGGGAGCTGTTTTTT
>15|TRBJ1-4|-|TRBV7-9|-
CASSFGGATNEKLFF
TGTGCCAGCAGCTTTGGGGGTGCAACTAATGAAAAACTGTTTTTT
>14|TRBJ2-5|-|TRBV7-2|-
CASTRANRVETQYF
TGTGCCAGCACCCGGGCGAATCGAGTAGAGACCCAGTACTTC
>17|TRBJ2-3|-|TRBV5-1|-
CASSLGTGNLVYGTQYF
TGCGCCAGCAGCTTGGGAACAGGGAACCTAGTTTATGGTACGCAGTATTTT
>15|TRBJ2-2|TRBD2|TRBV7-2|-
CASSFSGAVTGELFF
TGTGCCAGCAGCTTTAGCGGGGCGGTCACCGGGGAGCTGTTTTTT
>15|TRBJ2-7|TRBD2|TRBV19|once
CASSIGAGGGYEQYF
TGTGCCAGTAGTATTGGGGCGGGAGGCGGGTACGAGCAGTACTTC
>13|TRBJ1-1|TRBD1|TRBV11-2|-
CASSFGQGGEAFF
TGTGCCAGCAGCTTCGGACAGGGCGGTGAAGCTTTCTTT
>14|TRBJ2-3|TRBD1|TRBV7-8|-
CASSSRDSSDTQYF
TGTGCCAGCAGCTCCAGGGACAGCTCAGATACGCAGTATTTT
>15|TRBJ1-5|TRBD1|TRBV6-5|-
CASSQTGYSNQPQHF
TGTGCCAGCAGTCAGACAGGGTATAGCAATCAGCCCCAGCATTTT
>13|TRBJ2-5|-|TRBV7-2|-
CASSLAGRETQYF
TGTGCCAGCAGCTTAGCAGGGAGGGAGACCCAGTACTTC
>13|TRBJ1-2|TRBD1|TRBV25-1|-
CASSGQGLYGYTF
TGTGCCAGCAGTGGACAGGGGCTCTATGGCTACACCTTC
>14|TRBJ1-1|-|TRBV6-4|-
CASTSGPGNTEAFF
TGTGCCAGCACCTCCGGACCGGGGAACACTGAAGCTTTCTTT
>16|TRBJ1-4|TRBD1|TRBV5-1|few
CASSLAGTGGNEKLFF
TGCGCCAGCAGCTTGGCCGGGACAGGGGGAAATGAAAAACTGTTTTTT